The 5 T cell receptor beta chains reported below all come from one sample, sequenced in a study of CD8+CD57+ T cells in acquired aplastic anemia. TCR beta VDJ and CDR3 profiles were obtained from a genomic DNA template. From the reads, TCRdb called clonotypes with MiXCR, one entry per CDR3 protein. The sample shows 200,000 to 250,000 distinct CDR3 sequences, around 63% of them seen only once. The sample taken for sequencing was sorted CD4+, CD8+, or CD8+CD57+ T cells (not recorded which) from PBMCs. The source is a human donor in good health.

The gene calls are TRBV9 and TRBJ2-3; D is perhaps TRBD1 (5 bases). This CDR3 region has 15 residues. CDR1 and CDR2 from the germline V gene are SGDLS and YYNGEE. V lost 0 bases and J lost 4, with 12 bases in between. The CDR3 DNA reads as TGTGCCAGCAGCGTAGCGCCAGGGTCAGCAGATACGCAGTATTTT. Encoded protein: CASSVAPGSADTQYF.

V gene TRBV24-1 combines with J gene TRBJ2-7; TRBD2 matches at 9 bases. This CDR3 has 13 residues. V lost 11 bases to trimming and J lost 3 bases; unmatched junction nucleotides: 7. The germline CDR1 and CDR2 sequences are KGHDR and SFDVKD. CDR3 loop: CAISAGGHYEQYF. The CDR3 DNA is TGTGCCATTTCAGCGGGGGGCCACTACGAGCAGTACTTC.

This clonotype was seen more than once but under ten times. The V call is TRBV10-3, the J call TRBJ2-3; 7 bases match TRBD2. Germline CDR1 reads ENHRY; CDR2 reads SYGVKD. V gave up 7 bases and J gave up 3 bases; unmatched junction bases: 10. The CDR3 runs 15 residues. Written as DNA, the CDR3 is TGTGCCATCAAGTTGAGGCGGGAGTCGACAGATACGCAGTATTTT. This encodes CAIKLRRESTDTQYF.

This clonotype was counted many times. The rearrangement links TRBV20-1 to TRBJ2-1; 10 bases agree with TRBD1. With 3 bases clipped from V and 4 bases from J, the junction kept 3 bases outside the gene matches. The germline gives CDR1 DFQATT, CDR2 SNEGSKA (reference sequence). The CDR3 consists of 14 residues. The CDR3 DNA reads as TGCAGTGCTAGCTGGACAGGGGGGTACAATGAGCAGTTCTTC. This translates into CSASWTGGYNEQFF.

The rearrangement joins TRBV19 to TRBJ1-2, with TRBD1 matching 7 bases. In germline, CDR1 is LNHDA, CDR2 SQIVND (reference sequence). With 6 bases clipped from V and 8 bases from J, the junction kept 12 bases outside the gene matches. The CDR3 spans 14 residues. The CDR3 reads CASRVGQLLGGYTF. The CDR3 coding sequence is TGTGCCAGTAGAGTGGGACAGTTGCTAGGGGGCTACACCTTC.